This T cell receptor (beta chain) derives from a study of blood T cells in healthy people across ages. Study-wide findings and caveats: TCR beta diversity per million T cells fell roughly linearly with age.

Germline V lookup: CDR1 SGDLS, CDR2 YYNGEE. This CDR3 is built from 14 residues. J gave up 2 bases and V 3 bases, and 4 bases lay outside the gene matches. Together with a sample-barcoded 5' primer, a J-beta primer mix was included in a second PCR lasting roughly 7 to 11 cycles. TCRdb re-called the 5' RACE reads through MiXCR, storing one row per CDR3 protein. The sample contains about 1.5 million distinct CDR3 sequences, 42% of which appear only once. PBMCs numbering at least 7 million were isolated per sample. This clonotype was seen ten or more times. Its matching antigen is unknown. The TCR comes from a woman under 30 in good health. V gene TRBV9 combines with J gene TRBJ1-2; 7 positions match TRBD1. What was sequenced was blood. In DNA form, the CDR3 reads TGTGCCAGCAGCGCCGGGACAGCCAACTATGGCTACACCTTC. Protein product: CASSAGTANYGYTF.